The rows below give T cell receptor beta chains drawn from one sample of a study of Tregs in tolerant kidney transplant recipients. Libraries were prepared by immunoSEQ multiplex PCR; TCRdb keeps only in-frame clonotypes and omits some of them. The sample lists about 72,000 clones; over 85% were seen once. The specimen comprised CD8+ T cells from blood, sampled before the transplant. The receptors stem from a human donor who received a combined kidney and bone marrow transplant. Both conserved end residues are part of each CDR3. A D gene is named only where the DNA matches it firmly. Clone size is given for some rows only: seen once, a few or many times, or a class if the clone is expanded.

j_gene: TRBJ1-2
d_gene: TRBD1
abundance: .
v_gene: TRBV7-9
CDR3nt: TGTGCCAGCAGCTTGTCGGGACAGGGGGGCGACGGCTACACCTTC
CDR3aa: CASSLSGQGGDGYTF

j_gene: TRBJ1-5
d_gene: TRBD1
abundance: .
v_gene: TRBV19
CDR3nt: TGTGCCAGTAAGGGACAGAATCAGCCCCAGCATTTT
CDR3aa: CASKGQNQPQHF

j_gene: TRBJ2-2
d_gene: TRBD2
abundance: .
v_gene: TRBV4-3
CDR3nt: TGCGCCAGCAGCCAAGATAGGGAGGGGACGAGCGGGGAGCTGTTTTTT
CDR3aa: CASSQDREGTSGELFF

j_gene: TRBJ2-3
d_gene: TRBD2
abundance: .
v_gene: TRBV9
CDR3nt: TGTGCCAGCAGTATACCAGCGGGAGGGCCGGACTACACAGATACGCAGTATTTT
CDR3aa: CASSIPAGGPDYTDTQYF

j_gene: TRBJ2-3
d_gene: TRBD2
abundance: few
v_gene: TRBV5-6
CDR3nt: TGTGCCAGCAGCTTGGGAGGGAGGGCAGATACGCAGTATTTT
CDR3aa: CASSLGGRADTQYF

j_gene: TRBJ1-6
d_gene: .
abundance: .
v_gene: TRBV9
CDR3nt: TGTGCCAGCAGCGTAGGAGGAGCTGGGAATTCACCCCTCCACTTT
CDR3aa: CASSVGGAGNSPLHF

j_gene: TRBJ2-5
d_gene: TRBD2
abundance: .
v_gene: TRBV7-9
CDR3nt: TGTGCCAGCAGCTTACTAGCGGGAGGAGCCCAAGAGACCCAGTACTTC
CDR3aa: CASSLLAGGAQETQYF

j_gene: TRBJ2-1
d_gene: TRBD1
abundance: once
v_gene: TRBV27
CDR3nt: TGTGCCAGCAGTTTAAGGCTAGGGGGCGCCCCGCTCAATGAGCAGTTCTTC
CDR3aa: CASSLRLGGAPLNEQFF

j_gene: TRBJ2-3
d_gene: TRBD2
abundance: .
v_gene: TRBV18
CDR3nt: TGTGCCAGCTCACGCTTAGCGGGAGTACAAGATACGCAGTATTTT
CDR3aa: CASSRLAGVQDTQYF

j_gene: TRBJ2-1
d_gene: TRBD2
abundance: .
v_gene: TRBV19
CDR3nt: TGTGCCAGTAGTATAACTAGCGGGAGCCTCTCCTACAATGAGCAGTTCTTC
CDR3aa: CASSITSGSLSYNEQFF

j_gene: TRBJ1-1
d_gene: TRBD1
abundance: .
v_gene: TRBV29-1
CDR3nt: TGCAGCGTAACAGGGGGGAAAGCTTTCTTT
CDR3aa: CSVTGGKAFF

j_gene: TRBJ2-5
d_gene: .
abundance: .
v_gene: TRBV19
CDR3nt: TGTGCCAGTAGTTTGGGAGATACCCAGTACTTC
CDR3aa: CASSLGDTQYF

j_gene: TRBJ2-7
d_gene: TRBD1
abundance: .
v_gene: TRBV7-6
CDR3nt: TGTGCCAGCAGCTTAGGGACAGGGAGACTCTACGAGCAGTACTTC
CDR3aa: CASSLGTGRLYEQYF

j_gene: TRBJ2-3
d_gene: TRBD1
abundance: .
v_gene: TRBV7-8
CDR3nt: TGTGCCAGCAGAAGACAGGGCGAGCAGACAGATACGCAGTATTTT
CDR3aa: CASRRQGEQTDTQYF